This T cell receptor beta chain appears in the sequencing data of a study of PD-1 blockade in classical Hodgkin lymphoma. TCRdb keeps only in-frame clones here, not all; method: immunoSEQ multiplex PCR. The sample records 90,000 to 100,000 clones, about four fifths being singletons. Worth noting for this clone: Its target is unknown.

Points from the study as a whole: TCR diversity in CD4+, not CD8+, cells rose significantly by C4D1. Healthy donors reportedly exceeded newly diagnosed patients in baseline TCR diversity.

The patients all showed relapse after autologous stem cell transplantation, while their brentuximab vedotin exposure varied. Germline V gene data show CDR1 as MDHEN and CDR2 as SYDVKM. The CDR3 has 18 amino acids. Trimming shortened V by 7 bases and J by 0 bases, and 19 bases separated the two germline ends. The clonotype comes from a human donor with classical Hodgkin lymphoma. The sequencing here drew on peripheral blood mononuclear cells (PBMCs), taken before the second cycle of nivolumab. This chain uses TRBV28 with TRBJ2-6; D gene unclear. The CDR3 DNA is TGTGCCAGCACTTCGGCGGCGGATCCTCGCTCTGGGGCCAACGTCCTGACTTTC. Encoded protein: CASTSAADPRSGANVLTF.